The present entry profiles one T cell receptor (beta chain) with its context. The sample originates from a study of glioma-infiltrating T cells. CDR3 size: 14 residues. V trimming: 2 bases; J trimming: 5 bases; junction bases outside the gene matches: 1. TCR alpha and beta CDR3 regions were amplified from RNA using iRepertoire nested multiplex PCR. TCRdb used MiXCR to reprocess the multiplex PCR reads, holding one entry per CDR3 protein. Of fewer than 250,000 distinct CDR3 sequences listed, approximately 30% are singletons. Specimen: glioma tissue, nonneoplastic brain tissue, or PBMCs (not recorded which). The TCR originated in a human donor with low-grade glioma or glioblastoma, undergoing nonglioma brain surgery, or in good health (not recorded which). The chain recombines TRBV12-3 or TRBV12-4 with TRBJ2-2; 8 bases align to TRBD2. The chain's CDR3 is CASSLSGGTGELFF. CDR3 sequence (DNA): TGTGCCAGCAGTTTAAGCGGGGGTACCGGGGAGCTGTTTTTT.